The rows below give T cell receptor beta chains drawn from one sample of a study of T cell changes during pregnancy in multiple sclerosis. Sequenced by immunoSEQ multiplex PCR; TCRdb stores in-frame clones only, minus some. The sample yields tens of thousands of clones, 91% seen once. This material consisted of CD8+ T cells from peripheral blood mononuclear cells, taken in the second trimester of pregnancy. These receptors came from a female donor with multiple sclerosis, enrolled in a pregnancy study. Each CDR3 is given with its conserved first and last residue. Fields, in order: J gene, clone size, D gene, V gene, CDR3 protein, CDR3 DNA. A D gene is named only where the DNA matches it firmly. Expanded clones are given a class, and other clones once, few, many or no size at all.

J: TRBJ1-1; size: .; D: .; V: TRBV6-5; CDR3: CASSYLGSVLNTEAFF; DNA: TGTGCCAGCAGTTACCTCGGGTCCGTTTTGAACACTGAAGCTTTCTTT
J: TRBJ2-5; size: .; D: .; V: TRBV7-8; CDR3: CASSPGNREETQYF; DNA: TGTGCCAGCAGCCCCGGCAACCGGGAAGAGACCCAGTACTTC
J: TRBJ2-5; size: .; D: .; V: TRBV27; CDR3: CASSSLRLGDQETQYF; DNA: TGTGCCAGCAGTTCCCTGCGCCTTGGAGATCAAGAGACCCAGTACTTC
J: TRBJ2-2; size: .; D: .; V: TRBV2; CDR3: CASSDEGNTGELFF; DNA: TGTGCCAGCAGTGACGAGGGGAACACCGGGGAGCTGTTTTTT
J: TRBJ2-7; size: .; D: TRBD2; V: TRBV5-4; CDR3: CASSSDGGLAGGAYEQYF; DNA: TGTGCCAGCAGCTCGGATGGTGGACTAGCGGGGGGGGCTTACGAGCAGTACTTC
J: TRBJ2-4; size: once; D: .; V: TRBV11-2; CDR3: CASSLGAIQSHIQYF; DNA: TGTGCCAGCAGCTTAGGGGCCATCCAGAGCCACATTCAGTACTTC
J: TRBJ2-7; size: .; D: .; V: TRBV7-9; CDR3: CASIHGSGSERLYEQYF; DNA: TGTGCCAGCATCCATGGGTCAGGTAGCGAGAGACTCTACGAGCAGTACTTC
J: TRBJ2-6; size: .; D: TRBD1; V: TRBV13; CDR3: CASSPTRDRGPLGANVLTF; DNA: TGTGCCAGCAGCCCCACCAGGGACAGGGGGCCGCTAGGGGCCAACGTCCTGACTTTC
J: TRBJ2-1; size: .; D: .; V: TRBV30; CDR3: CAWSSPSAVYNEQFF; DNA: TGTGCCTGGAGTTCCCCCTCGGCGGTATACAATGAGCAGTTCTTC
J: TRBJ1-2; size: .; D: TRBD1; V: TRBV10-3; CDR3: CAITLGQDYGYTF; DNA: TGTGCCATCACCCTGGGACAGGACTATGGCTACACCTTC
J: TRBJ2-7; size: .; D: TRBD2; V: TRBV9; CDR3: CASSVGGGEGYEQYF; DNA: TGTGCCAGCAGCGTGGGGGGAGGGGAGGGTTACGAGCAGTACTTC
J: TRBJ1-6; size: .; D: TRBD1; V: TRBV13; CDR3: CASSHRRVGQREWVGNSPLHF; DNA: TGTGCCAGCAGCCATCGCAGGGTGGGACAGCGTGAATGGGTAGGGAATTCACCCCTCCACTTT
J: TRBJ1-1; size: .; D: .; V: TRBV7-9; CDR3: CASSLQKTEAFF; DNA: TGTGCCAGCAGCTTACAGAAAACTGAAGCTTTCTTT
J: TRBJ2-7; size: .; D: TRBD1; V: TRBV30; CDR3: CAWSFSDRDYEQYF; DNA: TGTGCCTGGAGTTTTTCCGACAGGGACTACGAGCAGTACTTC
J: TRBJ1-2; size: .; D: .; V: TRBV2; CDR3: CASTEGRANYGYTF; DNA: TGTGCCAGCACTGAGGGCAGGGCTAACTATGGCTACACCTTC
J: TRBJ2-5; size: .; D: TRBD2; V: TRBV30; CDR3: CAWSDGAGGETQYF; DNA: TGTGCCTGGAGTGATGGGGCGGGAGGAGAGACCCAGTACTTC
J: TRBJ2-1; size: .; D: .; V: TRBV7-6; CDR3: CASSLAGAFNEQFF; DNA: TGTGCCAGCAGCTTAGCGGGAGCTTTCAATGAGCAGTTCTTC
J: TRBJ2-1; size: .; D: TRBD2; V: TRBV5-5; CDR3: CASSPGLGDYNEQFF; DNA: TGTGCCAGCAGCCCAGGACTAGGGGATTACAATGAGCAGTTCTTC
J: TRBJ1-1; size: .; D: .; V: TRBV7-9; CDR3: CASSRGHHEAFF; DNA: TGTGCCAGCAGCCGAGGACACCATGAAGCTTTCTTT
J: TRBJ2-3; size: few; D: .; V: TRBV11-2; CDR3: CASSLSVAEDTDTQYF; DNA: TGTGCCAGCAGCTTATCTGTAGCGGAGGACACAGATACGCAGTATTTT
J: TRBJ2-3; size: .; D: .; V: TRBV4-3; CDR3: CASSQDRDSYTDTQYF; DNA: TGCGCCAGCAGCCAAGACCGGGACTCCTACACAGATACGCAGTATTTT
J: TRBJ2-2; size: .; D: .; V: TRBV27; CDR3: CASSFSYTGELFF; DNA: TGTGCCAGCAGTTTCTCTTATACCGGGGAGCTGTTTTTT
J: TRBJ1-1; size: once; D: .; V: TRBV6-5; CDR3: CASSYLAGGTEAFF; DNA: TGTGCCAGCAGTTACTTGGCTGGAGGGACTGAAGCTTTCTTT
J: TRBJ2-3; size: .; D: TRBD2; V: TRBV27; CDR3: CASSLGLVGDTQYF; DNA: TGTGCCAGCAGTCTGGGACTAGTCGGAGATACGCAGTATTTT
J: TRBJ2-7; size: .; D: TRBD1; V: TRBV5-5; CDR3: CASSPGGYEQYF; DNA: TGTGCCAGCAGCCCAGGGGGCTACGAGCAGTACTTC
J: TRBJ2-7; size: .; D: TRBD2; V: TRBV7-8; CDR3: CASSLEAGDWEQYF; DNA: TGTGCCAGCAGCTTAGAAGCGGGAGATTGGGAGCAGTACTTC
J: TRBJ1-1; size: .; D: TRBD1; V: TRBV7-9; CDR3: CASSLGDRDAFF; DNA: TGTGCCAGCAGCTTAGGGGACAGGGATGCTTTCTTT
J: TRBJ1-2; size: .; D: .; V: TRBV7-2; CDR3: CASSGSPYGYTF; DNA: TGTGCCAGCAGCGGCAGTCCTTATGGCTACACCTTC
J: TRBJ2-1; size: .; D: .; V: TRBV4-3; CDR3: CASTNRRSKSSYNEQFF; DNA: TGCGCCAGCACAAACCGGAGGTCTAAGAGCTCCTACAATGAGCAGTTCTTC
J: TRBJ2-5; size: .; D: TRBD1; V: TRBV6-5; CDR3: CASSSETGGDETQYF; DNA: TGTGCCAGCAGTTCCGAGACAGGGGGTGATGAGACCCAGTACTTC
J: TRBJ2-1; size: .; D: .; V: TRBV27; CDR3: CASGGPWNEQFF; DNA: TGTGCCAGTGGGGGCCCTTGGAATGAGCAGTTCTTC
J: TRBJ1-5; size: .; D: .; V: TRBV7-9; CDR3: CASSSYRELDPNQPQHF; DNA: TGTGCCAGCAGCAGTTACAGGGAGCTTGACCCTAATCAGCCCCAGCATTTT
J: TRBJ2-3; size: .; D: TRBD2; V: TRBV4-1; CDR3: CASSHLTLLAGGPTDTQYF; DNA: TGCGCCAGCAGCCACCTTACGTTACTAGCGGGGGGACCCACAGATACGCAGTATTTT
J: TRBJ1-5; size: .; D: .; V: TRBV27; CDR3: CASSFSGQRGQPQHF; DNA: TGTGCCAGCAGTTTTTCGGGTCAGAGAGGTCAGCCCCAGCATTTT
J: TRBJ2-7; size: .; D: TRBD1; V: TRBV4-2; CDR3: CASSQETGTGGDEQYF; DNA: TGTGCCAGCAGCCAAGAAACCGGGACAGGGGGCGACGAGCAGTACTTC
J: TRBJ2-1; size: .; D: .; V: TRBV9; CDR3: CASSITGSSYNEQFF; DNA: TGTGCCAGCAGCATTACAGGGAGCTCCTACAATGAGCAGTTCTTC
J: TRBJ1-5; size: .; D: .; V: TRBV6-6; CDR3: CASSYGVVDQPQHF; DNA: TGTGCCAGCAGTTACGGAGTGGTTGATCAGCCCCAGCATTTT
J: TRBJ2-5; size: .; D: .; V: TRBV10-1; CDR3: CASSESMEGETQYF; DNA: TGCGCCAGCAGTGAGTCGATGGAGGGCGAGACCCAGTACTTC
J: TRBJ1-2; size: .; D: TRBD1; V: TRBV9; CDR3: CASSPRDRNNYGYTF; DNA: TGTGCCAGCAGCCCAAGGGACAGAAATAACTATGGCTACACCTTC
J: TRBJ2-1; size: .; D: TRBD1; V: TRBV13; CDR3: CASSLGTGEYNEQFF; DNA: TGTGCCAGCAGCTTAGGGACAGGGGAGTACAATGAGCAGTTCTTC
J: TRBJ1-5; size: once; D: TRBD1; V: TRBV11-2; CDR3: CASSEEDRGIDQPQHF; DNA: TGTGCCAGCAGCGAAGAAGACAGGGGAATCGATCAGCCCCAGCATTTT
J: TRBJ2-3; size: .; D: TRBD1; V: TRBV25-1; CDR3: CASSAPGQGTDTQYF; DNA: TGTGCCAGCAGTGCACCCGGACAGGGCACAGATACGCAGTATTTT
J: TRBJ2-1; size: .; D: TRBD1; V: TRBV27; CDR3: CASSSGTGYNEQFF; DNA: TGTGCCAGCTCCTCCGGGACAGGGTACAATGAGCAGTTCTTC
J: TRBJ1-1; size: .; D: .; V: TRBV5-1; CDR3: CASSLDRTGTPEAFF; DNA: TGCGCCAGCAGCTTGGACCGGACGGGGACTCCGGAAGCTTTCTTT